The rows below give T cell receptor beta chains drawn from one sample of a study of metastatic and nonmetastatic thyroid tumors. TCRdb reprocessed the PCR reads via MiXCR. The sample yields approximately 20,000 clones, 25% to 35% seen once. The source material was tumor tissue. All receptors derive from a female donor with papillary thyroid cancer or a benign thyroid nodule (not recorded which). Some clones in this sample may be carry-over from other donors' samples. The CDR3 runs from the conserved cysteine through the conserved F or W. The D gene is left open where the match is weak. Clone size, where shown, is once, few, many, or a class for clones that have expanded.

d_gene: -; v_gene: TRBV13; j_gene: TRBJ2-3; abundance: -; CDR3aa: CASSLGGLQATDTQYF; CDR3nt: TGTGCCAGCAGCTTAGGGGGACTTCAAGCCACAGATACGCAGTATTTT
d_gene: -; v_gene: TRBV12-3/TRBV12-4; j_gene: TRBJ2-7; abundance: few; CDR3aa: CASSPDPSSYEQYF; CDR3nt: TGTGCCAGCAGCCCCGACCCGAGCTCCTACGAGCAGTACTTC
d_gene: TRBD2; v_gene: TRBV13; j_gene: TRBJ2-7; abundance: many; CDR3aa: CASSLRLAGVDEQYF; CDR3nt: TGTGCCAGCAGCTTACGACTAGCGGGAGTGGACGAGCAGTACTTC
d_gene: -; v_gene: TRBV20-1; j_gene: TRBJ1-4; abundance: once; CDR3aa: CSARDFWSLGEEKLFF; CDR3nt: TGCAGTGCTAGAGATTTTTGGAGTTTGGGAGAGGAAAAACTGTTTTTT
d_gene: TRBD2; v_gene: TRBV20-1; j_gene: TRBJ2-1; abundance: many; CDR3aa: CSAALTSGRAGEQFF; CDR3nt: TGCAGTGCCGCCCTGACTAGCGGGAGGGCCGGTGAGCAGTTCTTC
d_gene: -; v_gene: TRBV6-1; j_gene: TRBJ2-1; abundance: medium-sized; CDR3aa: CASSETGIQGDEQFF; CDR3nt: TGTGCCAGCAGTGAAACCGGGATCCAAGGCGATGAGCAGTTCTTC
d_gene: TRBD2; v_gene: TRBV11-3; j_gene: TRBJ2-7; abundance: many; CDR3aa: CASSDNGGRQYF; CDR3nt: TGTGCCAGCAGCGATAACGGGGGGAGGCAGTACTTC
d_gene: -; v_gene: TRBV11-2; j_gene: TRBJ1-6; abundance: -; CDR3aa: CASSLVLGGDSPLHF; CDR3nt: TGTGCCAGCAGCTTAGTTCTAGGGGGTGATTCACCCCTCCACTTT
d_gene: -; v_gene: TRBV9; j_gene: TRBJ2-3; abundance: -; CDR3aa: CASSPGGITDTQYF; CDR3nt: TGTGCCAGCAGCCCGGGCGGGATCACAGATACGCAGTATTTT
d_gene: -; v_gene: TRBV12-3/TRBV12-4; j_gene: TRBJ2-5; abundance: few; CDR3aa: CASSLHGSQETQYF; CDR3nt: TGTGCCAGCAGCCTACACGGATCCCAAGAGACCCAGTACTTC
d_gene: -; v_gene: TRBV11-3; j_gene: TRBJ1-1; abundance: -; CDR3aa: CASSTRQGWVTEAFF; CDR3nt: TGTGCCAGCAGCACCCGGCAGGGTTGGGTCACTGAAGCTTTCTTT
d_gene: -; v_gene: TRBV20-1; j_gene: TRBJ2-7; abundance: -; CDR3aa: CSAISQSTDYEQYF; CDR3nt: TGCAGTGCTATCTCACAGTCAACCGACTACGAGCAGTACTTC
d_gene: -; v_gene: TRBV7-9; j_gene: TRBJ1-1; abundance: -; CDR3aa: CASSPQGGGNAEAFF; CDR3nt: TGTGCCAGCAGCCCACAGGGAGGCGGTAACGCTGAAGCTTTCTTT
d_gene: -; v_gene: TRBV5-6; j_gene: TRBJ2-7; abundance: many; CDR3aa: CASSSTYEQYF; CDR3nt: TGTGCCAGCAGCTCAACCTACGAGCAGTACTTC
d_gene: -; v_gene: TRBV9; j_gene: TRBJ2-6; abundance: -; CDR3aa: CASSPRGGGSNVLTF; CDR3nt: TGTGCCAGCAGCCCAAGGGGGGGTGGGTCCAACGTCCTTACTTTC
d_gene: -; v_gene: TRBV27; j_gene: TRBJ1-4; abundance: few; CDR3aa: CASSHTGCRRANEKLFF; CDR3nt: TGTGCCAGCAGCCATACAGGGTGCCGGCGGGCTAATGAAAAACTGTTTTTT
d_gene: TRBD2; v_gene: TRBV29-1; j_gene: TRBJ2-5; abundance: many; CDR3aa: CSVEAPGLAETQYF; CDR3nt: TGCAGCGTTGAAGCCCCGGGACTAGCGGAGACCCAGTACTTC
d_gene: -; v_gene: TRBV30; j_gene: TRBJ1-2; abundance: -; CDR3aa: CAWSGRQTNYGYAF; CDR3nt: TGTGCCTGGAGTGGCAGACAGACTAACTATGGCTACGCCTTC
d_gene: -; v_gene: TRBV4-1; j_gene: TRBJ2-2; abundance: -; CDR3aa: CASSQGQNTGELFF; CDR3nt: TGCGCCAGCAGCCAAGGGCAGAACACCGGGGAGCTGTTTTTT
d_gene: TRBD1; v_gene: TRBV20-1; j_gene: TRBJ1-4; abundance: many; CDR3aa: CSARRQGGENEKLFF; CDR3nt: TGCAGTGCTAGAAGACAGGGGGGAGAAAATGAAAAACTGTTTTTT
d_gene: TRBD1; v_gene: TRBV28; j_gene: TRBJ1-2; abundance: medium-sized; CDR3aa: CASSAGQGGYGYTF; CDR3nt: TGTGCCAGCAGTGCTGGACAGGGAGGCTATGGCTACACCTTC
d_gene: -; v_gene: TRBV11-1; j_gene: TRBJ2-3; abundance: many; CDR3aa: CASSTPPLSPFSTDTQYF; CDR3nt: TGTGCCAGCAGCACACCCCCCTTGAGCCCCTTTAGCACAGATACGCAGTATTTT
d_gene: TRBD1; v_gene: TRBV13; j_gene: TRBJ2-7; abundance: -; CDR3aa: CASSTTTGGPPLLSSYEQYF; CDR3nt: TGTGCCAGCAGCACCACAACAGGGGGTCCCCCCCTACTAAGCTCCTACGAGCAGTACTTC
d_gene: -; v_gene: TRBV20-1; j_gene: TRBJ2-3; abundance: many; CDR3aa: CSARDRAPWGVDTQYF; CDR3nt: TGCAGTGCTAGAGATAGGGCGCCCTGGGGTGTAGATACGCAGTATTTT
d_gene: TRBD1; v_gene: TRBV6-1; j_gene: TRBJ2-7; abundance: medium-sized; CDR3aa: CASTNLGQGAVGYEQYF; CDR3nt: TGTGCCAGCACCAATTTAGGACAGGGGGCAGTAGGCTACGAGCAGTACTTC